A selection of T cell receptor beta chains follows, all from one sample in a study of spatial heterogeneity in lung cancer. MiXCR, run by TCRdb on the 5' RACE reads, gives a single entry per CDR3 protein. The sample records tens of thousands of distinct CDR3 sequences, roughly 15% being singletons. Here the sequenced sample was PBMCs, taken at surgery. Receptors were obtained from a male donor with early-stage non-small cell lung cancer. CDR3s include the opening cysteine and the closing phenylalanine or tryptophan. The D gene is left open where the match is weak. Not all rows give a size; the values are once, few, many and, for expanded clones, a class.

J: TRBJ2-5
D: NA
V: TRBV2
size: NA
DNA: TGTGCCAGCAATGGACAGCGGCAAGAGACCCAGTACTTC
CDR3: CASNGQRQETQYF

J: TRBJ1-1
D: NA
V: TRBV27
size: few
DNA: TGTGCCAGCAGTTTTGGGATGAACACTGAAGCTTTCTTT
CDR3: CASSFGMNTEAFF

J: TRBJ2-7
D: TRBD2
V: TRBV3-1
size: few
DNA: TGTGCCAGCAGCCCCCCCCACGGGAGGCTCTACGAGCAGTACTTC
CDR3: CASSPPHGRLYEQYF

J: TRBJ1-3
D: NA
V: TRBV5-4
size: NA
DNA: TGTGCCAGCAGCTTGGGTTCGGGCTCTGGAAACACCATATATTTT
CDR3: CASSLGSGSGNTIYF

J: TRBJ1-2
D: NA
V: TRBV10-3
size: NA
DNA: TGTGCCATCGGAGGCGAAGGGAACTATGGCTACACCTTC
CDR3: CAIGGEGNYGYTF

J: TRBJ1-2
D: TRBD1
V: TRBV7-9
size: many
DNA: TGTGCCAGTGACCCAGGACAGGGGGCTTATGGCTACACCTTC
CDR3: CASDPGQGAYGYTF

J: TRBJ2-7
D: NA
V: TRBV19
size: many
DNA: TGTGCCAGTAGTATAGGGATATCTAGCGCGCAAGCCTACGAGCAGTACTTC
CDR3: CASSIGISSAQAYEQYF

J: TRBJ2-1
D: TRBD2
V: TRBV29-1
size: many
DNA: TGCAGCGTTGTGTTGCAGCGGGGCTACAATGAGCAGTTCTTC
CDR3: CSVVLQRGYNEQFF

J: TRBJ2-1
D: TRBD1
V: TRBV10-3
size: few
DNA: TGTGCCATCAGTGAGTCGACAGGGAAAGCCTACAATGAGCAGTTCTTC
CDR3: CAISESTGKAYNEQFF

J: TRBJ2-5
D: TRBD2
V: TRBV27
size: few
DNA: TGTGCCAGCAGTGGGGGACTAGCGGGAGGGCGGCAAGAGACCCAGTACTTC
CDR3: CASSGGLAGGRQETQYF

J: TRBJ2-1
D: NA
V: TRBV7-9
size: many
DNA: TGTGCCAGCAGCCCAGGGAGGAGCTCCTACAATGAGCAGTTCTTC
CDR3: CASSPGRSSYNEQFF

J: TRBJ2-5
D: NA
V: TRBV24-1
size: NA
DNA: TGTGCCACCAGTGACCCCGCTAGACAGGAAGGAGAGACCCAGTACTTC
CDR3: CATSDPARQEGETQYF

J: TRBJ2-5
D: TRBD1
V: TRBV4-1
size: few
DNA: TGCGCCAGCAGCCAAGACCCCACAGGGGGCGCGATGGAGACCCAGTACTTC
CDR3: CASSQDPTGGAMETQYF